This is a list of T cell receptor beta chains from one sample in a study of blood T cell repertoires in COVID-19. The data were produced by immunoSEQ multiplex PCR, yet TCRdb's version contains in-frame clones alone and is incomplete. The table lists more than 250,000 clones, more than 75% of them singletons, with approximately 2.4% in the top ten. Sequences were obtained from PBMCs or T cells enriched from blood (not recorded which). All receptors come from a woman between 18 and 29 years old who had recovered from COVID-19. Both conserved end residues are part of each CDR3. Each record gives: clone size, J gene, D gene, CDR3 length, V gene, CDR3 protein, CDR3 DNA. A D gene is named only where the DNA matches it firmly. Where a row states a size, it is once, few, many or the class of an expanded clone; other rows omit it.

abundance: once
j_gene: TRBJ1-5
d_gene: TRBD1
len: 15
v_gene: TRBV27
CDR3aa: CASSPTGNSNQPQHF
CDR3nt: TGTGCCAGCAGTCCGACAGGGAATAGCAATCAGCCCCAGCATTTT

abundance: -
j_gene: TRBJ2-7
d_gene: TRBD2
len: 15
v_gene: TRBV7-9
CDR3aa: CASSLVTSGVYEQYF
CDR3nt: TGTGCCAGCAGCTTAGTGACTAGCGGGGTCTACGAGCAGTACTTC

abundance: -
j_gene: TRBJ1-1
d_gene: -
len: 15
v_gene: TRBV9
CDR3aa: CASSPSGLLATEAFF
CDR3nt: TGTGCCAGCAGTCCCTCAGGGCTGCTGGCCACTGAAGCTTTCTTT

abundance: -
j_gene: TRBJ2-3
d_gene: TRBD1
len: 15
v_gene: TRBV7-9
CDR3aa: CASRLQGVGTDTQYF
CDR3nt: TGTGCCAGCAGACTACAGGGGGTAGGCACAGATACGCAGTATTTT

abundance: -
j_gene: TRBJ2-5
d_gene: TRBD2
len: 18
v_gene: TRBV28
CDR3aa: CASSLILAGGPTQETQYF
CDR3nt: TGTGCCAGCAGTTTAATTCTAGCGGGAGGACCTACCCAAGAGACCCAGTACTTC

abundance: once
j_gene: TRBJ2-5
d_gene: -
len: 12
v_gene: TRBV15
CDR3aa: CATSRVQGTQYF
CDR3nt: TGTGCCACCAGCAGGGTCCAGGGGACCCAGTACTTC

abundance: -
j_gene: TRBJ1-5
d_gene: -
len: 12
v_gene: TRBV24-1
CDR3aa: CATSLGDQPQHF
CDR3nt: TGTGCCACCAGTTTAGGGGATCAGCCCCAGCATTTT

abundance: -
j_gene: TRBJ2-1
d_gene: TRBD2
len: 14
v_gene: TRBV30
CDR3aa: CAWSTLAGYNEQFF
CDR3nt: TGTGCCTGGAGTACCCTAGCGGGGTACAATGAGCAGTTCTTC

abundance: -
j_gene: TRBJ2-7
d_gene: TRBD2
len: 15
v_gene: TRBV10-3
CDR3aa: CAISEAGTSLNEQYF
CDR3nt: TGTGCCATCAGTGAGGCCGGGACTAGTTTGAACGAGCAGTACTTC

abundance: -
j_gene: TRBJ1-1
d_gene: -
len: 14
v_gene: TRBV27
CDR3aa: CASRTFFMNTEAFF
CDR3nt: TGTGCCAGCAGAACTTTTTTCATGAACACTGAAGCTTTCTTT

abundance: -
j_gene: TRBJ2-2
d_gene: TRBD2
len: 18
v_gene: TRBV4-2
CDR3aa: CASSQITGTSGGAWELFF
CDR3nt: TGTGCCAGCAGCCAAATCACCGGGACTAGCGGGGGGGCCTGGGAGCTGTTTTTT

abundance: -
j_gene: TRBJ2-2
d_gene: -
len: 16
v_gene: TRBV7-9
CDR3aa: CASSLEPGRNTGELFF
CDR3nt: TGTGCCAGCAGCTTAGAGCCGGGTCGGAACACCGGGGAGCTGTTTTTT

abundance: -
j_gene: TRBJ1-1
d_gene: -
len: 12
v_gene: TRBV2
CDR3aa: CASSEDGGVGFF
CDR3nt: TGTGCCAGCAGTGAAGACGGCGGGGTGGGCTTCTTT

abundance: -
j_gene: TRBJ1-2
d_gene: TRBD1
len: 14
v_gene: TRBV27
CDR3aa: CASSGTVENYGYTF
CDR3nt: TGTGCCAGCAGTGGGACAGTTGAAAACTATGGCTACACCTTC

abundance: -
j_gene: TRBJ1-6
d_gene: -
len: 15
v_gene: TRBV10-3
CDR3aa: CAISETSSYNSPLHF
CDR3nt: TGTGCCATCAGTGAGACCAGCTCCTATAATTCACCCCTCCACTTT

abundance: -
j_gene: TRBJ2-2
d_gene: -
len: 15
v_gene: TRBV3-1/TRBV3-2
CDR3aa: CASSQVLGDSGELFF
CDR3nt: TGTGCCAGCAGCCAAGTTTTAGGGGATAGCGGGGAGCTGTTTTTT

abundance: -
j_gene: TRBJ2-1
d_gene: TRBD1
len: 14
v_gene: TRBV2
CDR3aa: CASRAQGAGNEQFF
CDR3nt: TGTGCCAGCAGGGCTCAGGGGGCGGGGAATGAGCAGTTCTTC

abundance: -
j_gene: TRBJ1-5
d_gene: -
len: 15
v_gene: TRBV4-1
CDR3aa: CASSQDGGGNQPQHF
CDR3nt: TGCGCCAGCAGCCAAGATGGCGGGGGCAATCAGCCCCAGCATTTT

abundance: -
j_gene: TRBJ2-1
d_gene: -
len: 15
v_gene: TRBV9
CDR3aa: CASSTLGGAYNEQFF
CDR3nt: TGTGCCAGCAGCACCTTGGGAGGCGCCTACAATGAGCAGTTCTTC

abundance: -
j_gene: TRBJ2-7
d_gene: -
len: 12
v_gene: TRBV2
CDR3aa: CASSGGVYEQYF
CDR3nt: TGTGCCAGCAGTGGGGGGGTTTACGAGCAGTACTTC

abundance: -
j_gene: TRBJ2-7
d_gene: TRBD2
len: 15
v_gene: TRBV28
CDR3aa: CASSFPPSGGYEQYF
CDR3nt: TGTGCCAGCAGTTTTCCCCCTAGCGGGGGTTACGAGCAGTACTTC

abundance: -
j_gene: TRBJ2-1
d_gene: TRBD2
len: 16
v_gene: TRBV23-1
CDR3aa: CASSQGRLARGNEQFF
CDR3nt: TGCGCCAGCAGTCAGGGGAGACTAGCGCGGGGCAATGAGCAGTTCTTC

abundance: -
j_gene: TRBJ2-7
d_gene: TRBD1
len: 18
v_gene: TRBV19
CDR3aa: CASSNGGQGGRPYYEQYF
CDR3nt: TGTGCCAGTAGTAACGGGGGACAGGGGGGACGGCCGTATTACGAGCAGTACTTC

abundance: -
j_gene: TRBJ1-2
d_gene: TRBD1
len: 14
v_gene: TRBV27
CDR3aa: CASSLRGGDYGYTF
CDR3nt: TGTGCCAGCAGTTTGAGAGGGGGCGACTATGGCTACACCTTC

abundance: -
j_gene: TRBJ2-1
d_gene: -
len: 16
v_gene: TRBV5-8
CDR3aa: CASSPRVREDYNEQFF
CDR3nt: TGTGCCAGCAGCCCCAGGGTGCGGGAAGACTACAATGAGCAGTTCTTC

abundance: -
j_gene: TRBJ2-1
d_gene: TRBD2
len: 15
v_gene: TRBV19
CDR3aa: CASSGLAGPYNEQFF
CDR3nt: TGTGCCAGCTCGGGGCTAGCGGGCCCCTACAATGAGCAGTTCTTC

abundance: -
j_gene: TRBJ2-5
d_gene: -
len: 14
v_gene: TRBV5-6
CDR3aa: CASSLVGGRETQYF
CDR3nt: TGTGCCAGCAGCTTGGTCGGGGGTAGGGAGACCCAGTACTTC

abundance: -
j_gene: TRBJ2-7
d_gene: TRBD2
len: 14
v_gene: TRBV30
CDR3aa: CAWSELAGVYEQYF
CDR3nt: TGTGCCTGGAGTGAACTAGCGGGAGTCTACGAGCAGTACTTC

abundance: -
j_gene: TRBJ1-3
d_gene: -
len: 16
v_gene: TRBV6-6
CDR3aa: CASSYRHSSQGNTIYF
CDR3nt: TGTGCCAGCAGTTACAGACACAGCTCTCAGGGAAACACCATATATTTT

abundance: -
j_gene: TRBJ1-2
d_gene: -
len: 16
v_gene: TRBV9
CDR3aa: CASSAAPEEPEYGYTF
CDR3nt: TGTGCCAGCAGCGCAGCCCCTGAGGAACCAGAATATGGCTACACCTTC

abundance: -
j_gene: TRBJ1-3
d_gene: TRBD1
len: 14
v_gene: TRBV3-1/TRBV3-2
CDR3aa: CASKGTGSGNTIYF
CDR3nt: TGTGCCAGCAAGGGGACAGGGAGTGGAAACACCATATATTTT

abundance: -
j_gene: TRBJ1-6
d_gene: TRBD1
len: 15
v_gene: TRBV7-2
CDR3aa: CASSARQGIYSPLHF
CDR3nt: TGTGCCAGCAGCGCACGACAGGGAATTTATTCACCCCTCCACTTT

abundance: -
j_gene: TRBJ1-2
d_gene: -
len: 15
v_gene: TRBV11-1
CDR3aa: CASSLAGREVYGYTF
CDR3nt: TGTGCCAGCAGCTTAGCAGGTCGGGAAGTTTATGGCTACACCTTC

abundance: -
j_gene: TRBJ2-5
d_gene: -
len: 16
v_gene: TRBV25-1
CDR3aa: CASSPWGGGGQETQYF
CDR3nt: TGTGCCAGCAGCCCTTGGGGAGGGGGAGGCCAAGAGACCCAGTACTTC

abundance: once
j_gene: TRBJ2-2
d_gene: TRBD1
len: 16
v_gene: TRBV3-1/TRBV3-2
CDR3aa: CASSFSGTGNTGELFF
CDR3nt: TGTGCCAGCAGCTTCTCCGGGACAGGTAACACCGGGGAGCTGTTTTTT

abundance: -
j_gene: TRBJ2-2
d_gene: -
len: 13
v_gene: TRBV19
CDR3aa: CASSTTGTGELFF
CDR3nt: TGTGCCAGTAGTACCACAGGAACCGGGGAGCTGTTTTTT

abundance: -
j_gene: TRBJ1-6
d_gene: -
len: 16
v_gene: TRBV5-1
CDR3aa: CASSSRVSSYNSPLHF
CDR3nt: TGCGCCAGCAGCTCCCGTGTGAGCTCCTATAATTCACCCCTCCACTTT

abundance: -
j_gene: TRBJ1-4
d_gene: -
len: 17
v_gene: TRBV5-1
CDR3aa: CASSLAEGDATNEKLFF
CDR3nt: TGCGCCAGCAGCTTGGCAGAGGGGGATGCAACTAATGAAAAACTGTTTTTT

abundance: -
j_gene: TRBJ1-1
d_gene: TRBD1
len: 16
v_gene: TRBV7-6
CDR3aa: CASSLWTGGLNTEAFF
CDR3nt: TGTGCCAGCAGCTTATGGACAGGGGGGCTAAACACTGAAGCTTTCTTT

abundance: -
j_gene: TRBJ2-3
d_gene: TRBD2
len: 16
v_gene: TRBV7-2
CDR3aa: CASSFGGGPGTDTQYF
CDR3nt: TGTGCCAGCAGCTTCGGCGGGGGGCCGGGCACAGATACGCAGTATTTT

abundance: -
j_gene: TRBJ1-5
d_gene: -
len: 14
v_gene: TRBV6-1
CDR3aa: CASSERGHNQPQHF
CDR3nt: TGTGCCAGCAGTGAAAGGGGACACAATCAGCCCCAGCATTTT

abundance: -
j_gene: TRBJ1-4
d_gene: -
len: 15
v_gene: TRBV3-1/TRBV3-2
CDR3aa: CASSRARWANEKLFF
CDR3nt: TGTGCCAGCAGCCGGGCCCGGTGGGCTAATGAAAAACTGTTTTTT

abundance: -
j_gene: TRBJ2-1
d_gene: TRBD2
len: 14
v_gene: TRBV29-1
CDR3aa: CSAATSGAHNEQFF
CDR3nt: TGCAGCGCAGCGACTAGCGGGGCCCACAATGAGCAGTTCTTC

abundance: once
j_gene: TRBJ2-2
d_gene: TRBD2
len: 16
v_gene: TRBV9
CDR3aa: CASALGLAVTTGELFF
CDR3nt: TGTGCCAGCGCTCTGGGACTAGCGGTTACCACCGGGGAGCTGTTTTTT

abundance: -
j_gene: TRBJ1-1
d_gene: -
len: 11
v_gene: TRBV29-1
CDR3aa: CSVVQGTEAFF
CDR3nt: TGCAGCGTTGTTCAGGGGACTGAAGCTTTCTTT

abundance: -
j_gene: TRBJ2-5
d_gene: TRBD2
len: 13
v_gene: TRBV7-9
CDR3aa: CASVREGQETQYF
CDR3nt: TGTGCCAGCGTCAGGGAGGGACAAGAGACCCAGTACTTC

abundance: -
j_gene: TRBJ1-4
d_gene: TRBD1
len: 15
v_gene: TRBV5-1
CDR3aa: CASSSTPGQRFKLFF
CDR3nt: TGCGCCAGCAGCTCCACACCGGGACAGAGATTTAAACTGTTTTTT

abundance: -
j_gene: TRBJ1-1
d_gene: -
len: 16
v_gene: TRBV28
CDR3aa: CASSSGRGGENTEAFF
CDR3nt: TGTGCCAGCAGTTCCGGGAGAGGGGGGGAGAACACTGAAGCTTTCTTT

abundance: -
j_gene: TRBJ1-5
d_gene: -
len: 12
v_gene: TRBV19
CDR3aa: CASRDSSWPQHF
CDR3nt: TGTGCCAGTAGGGACAGCTCCTGGCCCCAGCATTTT

abundance: -
j_gene: TRBJ1-4
d_gene: -
len: 15
v_gene: TRBV2
CDR3aa: CASTLLRGTNEKLFF
CDR3nt: TGTGCCAGCACCCTTCTCCGGGGGACTAATGAAAAACTGTTTTTT

abundance: -
j_gene: TRBJ2-5
d_gene: TRBD1
len: 15
v_gene: TRBV15
CDR3aa: CATSRPGTAQETQYF
CDR3nt: TGTGCCACCAGCAGACCAGGGACAGCTCAAGAGACCCAGTACTTC